The T cell receptor (beta chain) described here comes from a study of cytotoxic CD8 clonotypes in ibrutinib-treated CLL (dated by TCRdb to the early 2020s). At the level of the whole study: The cohort was composed of 10 to 11 relapsed/refractory and around 15 treatment-naive patients; IGHV unmutated status was identified in 17 patients. Cryopreserved peripheral blood mononuclear cells were collected at three points: before therapy, at response, and at either sustained remission or disease progression. All remission and progressive disease samples were collected while patients were still receiving ibrutinib. Partial responses were observed in roughly 24 patients and complete responses in 2; after a median follow-up of 68 months, remission was maintained in 15 or so patients and progression was observed in approximately 12. On average, each sample had approximately 260,000 productive templates and tens of thousands of productive rearrangements. Samples at response were collected after a median of about 11 months of treatment, with a range of roughly 6 to 40 months. Longitudinal samples were available for 26 of the 86 trial participants. General conclusions and limits of the study: Sustained-remission and progressing patients did not have matched sampling times, and lymph node repertoires were not examined. At baseline, clonality was higher than in age-matched healthy donors and showed a strong correlation with circulating CD8+ T-cell counts. Public clonotypes were rare and either contracted or stayed stable during treatment, and the rise in clonality at ibrutinib response reflected the expansion of private clonotypes. Clonality rose at ibrutinib response, remained stable during sustained remission, and dropped back toward baseline at progression.

What the time point label conveys for this sample: roughly 2 years on ibrutinib. Around 1.8 micrograms of genomic DNA were extracted from cryopreserved PBMCs for TCR beta library preparation. Longitudinal blood samples from CLL patients receiving ibrutinib monotherapy were subjected to high-throughput TCR beta sequencing. The patients took part in an open-label, single-center phase 2 trial of ibrutinib monotherapy. A MiSeq instrument was used for deep resolution sequencing, which targeted depths ranging from 1 in 1 million up to 1 in 200,000 T cells, with coverage averaging 10x for each clonotype. The immunoSEQ hsTCRB Kit was used to generate TCR beta libraries. The original pipeline was this. ImmunoSEQ Data Assistant and ImmunoSEQ Analyzer were used for data analysis, and V, D and J genes were assigned according to IMGT definitions. Clonality, with values ranging from 0 to 1, was calculated as one minus the normalized Shannon entropy of productive rearrangement frequencies. Public clonotype analysis was restricted to overrepresented clonotypes comprising at least 0.05% of each patient's repertoire. Repertoires from about a dozen age-matched healthy donors in immuneACCESS were used as clonality controls. TCRdb mirrors the immuneACCESS table, restricted to in-frame sequences. Some clones are absent from its copies; in checked studies, under half trace to an unresolved V gene, and the reason for the others is unknown. V and J calls and clone size are as listed in that table; D and trimming were resolved from the DNA. The sample contains approximately 100,000 clones, about 50% of them found a single time. The ten largest account for roughly 35% of the sample.

About this clone: Which antigen it targets is not known. Base qualities are not recorded, but no much larger clone differs from it by a single base.

The germline V gene yields SGHRS for CDR1 and YFSETQ for CDR2. Germline trimming amounts to 4 bases on V and 5 bases on J, with 12 as the count of junction bases outside the gene matches. There are 17 amino acids in the CDR3, from cysteine to phenylalanine inclusive. This entry keeps only the CDR3 DNA: 51 bases, framed from base 1. The specimen was PBMCs, collected after 24 months of ibrutinib treatment. The V and J genes are TRBV5-1 and TRBJ2-5; 12 bases in the middle match TRBD2. The TCR comes from a human donor with chronic lymphocytic leukemia. The DNA sequence is TGCGCCAGCAGCCCACAAGCGGGACTAGCGGGCTCGGAGACCCAGTACTTC. It specifies CASSPQAGLAGSETQYF.